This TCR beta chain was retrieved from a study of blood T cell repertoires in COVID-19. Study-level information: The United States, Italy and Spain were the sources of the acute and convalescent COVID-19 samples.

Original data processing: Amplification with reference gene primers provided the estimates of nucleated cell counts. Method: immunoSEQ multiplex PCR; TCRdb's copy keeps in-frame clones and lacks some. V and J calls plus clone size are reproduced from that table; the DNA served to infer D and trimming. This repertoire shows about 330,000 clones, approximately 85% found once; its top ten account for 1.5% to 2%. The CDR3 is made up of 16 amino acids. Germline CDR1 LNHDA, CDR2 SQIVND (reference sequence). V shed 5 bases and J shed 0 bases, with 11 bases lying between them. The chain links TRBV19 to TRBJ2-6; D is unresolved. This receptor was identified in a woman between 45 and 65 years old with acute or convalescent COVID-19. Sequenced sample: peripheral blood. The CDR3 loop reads CASSSFLGSGANVLTF. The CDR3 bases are TGTGCCAGTAGTTCTTTTCTAGGCTCTGGGGCCAACGTCCTGACTTTC.